The 32 T cell receptor beta chains listed next were all sequenced from one sample in a study of T cells in women clearing cervical HPV infection. Using immunoSEQ multiplex PCR, the repertoire was profiled, and TCRdb retains in-frame clones only, with some absent. The sample table sets out nearly 20,000 clones. Sample: blood buffy coat. The receptors originated from a woman aged 18-70 years with a cervical HPV16 infection that either progressed to CIN3+ or cleared (not recorded which).

About this clone: With the read ending 3 residues before the CDR3 end, the germline J gene is used to fill in that end. The gene calls are TRBV6-2 or TRBV6-3 and TRBJ2-2; TRBD2 aligns across 11 bases. The length of the CDR3 is 15 residues. The V segment lost 6 bases and the J segment 4 bases; nucleotides outside the gene matches: 4. Germline CDR1 and CDR2: MNHEY and SVGEGT. This CDR3 reads CASRIAGGLTGELFF. The part of the CDR3 DNA that was read is TGTGCCAGCAGGATAGCGGGGGGGCTCACCGGGGAG.

Turning to this clone: With the read ending 3 residues before the CDR3 end, the germline J gene is used to fill in that end. The J gene is TRBJ2-1, the V gene TRBV20-1; 9 bases are shared with TRBD2. The CDR3 consists of 15 residues. Looked up from germline, CDR1 is DFQATT and CDR2 is SNEGSKA (reference sequence). V dropped 6 bases and J dropped 1; count of bases not matched to a gene: 7. The sequenced part of the CDR3 DNA is TGCAGTGCCCCAATCAGCGGGGGGTCCTACAATGAG. Residues: CSAPISGGSYNE. The whole CDR3 is CSAPISGGSYNEQFF.

As to this clone: Read sequence stops 3 residues before the CDR3 end, and the germline J gene provides the missing end. J is TRBJ2-3 and V is TRBV19; the D gene is possibly TRBD2 (6 bases). The CDR3 spans 16 residues. The V and J ends lost 5 bases and 0 bases respectively, with 15 bases between them. Germline CDR1 is LNHDA and CDR2 is SQIVND (reference sequence). The DNA read from the CDR3 is TGTGCCAGTAGTTCCCGTTCCGGGACTAGCACAGATACG. This sequence encodes CASSSRSGTSTDT. The entire CDR3 reads CASSSRSGTSTDTQYF.

In the case of this clone: With the read ending 3 residues before the CDR3 end, the germline J gene is used to fill in that end. V gene TRBV6-1 combines with J gene TRBJ2-7; TRBD1 aligns across 7 bases. V shed 4 bases and J 1 base; nucleotides not matched to a gene: 10. The CDR3 is 16 amino acids. CDR1 and CDR2 from the germline V gene are MNHNS and SASEGT. CDR3 DNA, as far as it was read: TGTGCCAGCAGTGGGAGACAGGGTTCCATTTCCTACGAG. Protein product: CASSGRQGSISYE. The CDR3 in full is CASSGRQGSISYEQYF.

To note about this clone: The CDR3 goes on 3 residues after the read ends, and that part is filled in from the germline J gene. The chain is built from TRBV12-3 or TRBV12-4 and TRBJ1-6; D perhaps matches TRBD1 (5 bases). The germline V and J ends were trimmed by 3 bases and 6 bases, with 18 bases remaining between them. This CDR3 region has 17 residues. The part of the CDR3 DNA that was read is TGTGCCAGCAGTTTTGCGATCGGGCAGGGCCTTAATTCACCC. Its translation is CASSFAIGQGLNSP. The full CDR3 is CASSFAIGQGLNSPLHF.

Regarding this clone: The read is 3 residues too short to cover the CDR3 end, so that end is filled in from the germline J gene. This chain joins TRBV18 and TRBJ2-1; TRBD2 matches 9 bases. Germline loops: CDR1 KGHSH, CDR2 LQKENI. With 3 bases clipped from V and 9 bases from J, the junction kept 9 bases outside the gene matches. CDR3 size: 15 residues. CDR3 DNA (partial): TGTGCCAGCTCACCGTTGACTAGCGGTGGCAGTGAG. The encoded protein is CASSPLTSGGSE. The entire CDR3 protein reads CASSPLTSGGSEQFF.

Of note for this clone: The CDR3 goes on 3 residues after the read ends, and that part is filled in from the germline J gene. The chain carries TRBV5-6 and TRBJ2-6; unclear D gene. The CDR3 runs 15 residues. V was pared by 5 bases and J by 0 bases, with 9 bases between. The V gene's germline CDR1 is SGHDT and CDR2 YYEEEE. CDR3 DNA, as far as it was read: TGTGCCAGCAGGCCCCAGAGCTCTGGGGCCAACGTC. This translates into CASRPQSSGANV. The whole CDR3 region reads CASRPQSSGANVLTF.

A remark on this clone: Sequencing ends 3 residues short of the CDR3 end; the germline J gene provides the rest. The chain carries TRBV5-1 and TRBJ2-3; TRBD1 aligns across 8 bases. V dropped 4 bases and J dropped 5; count of bases not matched to a gene: 6. Germline loops: CDR1 SGHRS, CDR2 YFSETQ. CDR3 length equals 14 residues. This chain's CDR3 is CASSMGQVGDTQYF. CDR3 DNA (partial): TGCGCCAGCAGCATGGGACAGGTTGGAGATACG.

As for this clone: The read falls 3 residues short of the CDR3 end, and the missing part is taken from the germline J gene. V is TRBV5-1 and J is TRBJ2-7; 10 bases match TRBD1. Germline assignment: CDR1 SGHRS and CDR2 YFSETQ. This CDR3 region has 15 residues. V shed 0 bases and J 5 bases; nucleotides not matched to a gene: 5. CDR3 in amino acids: CASSLARQGADEQYF. CDR3 DNA, as far as it was read: TGCGCCAGCAGCTTGGCGAGACAGGGGGCCGACGAG.

A word on this clone: With the read ending 3 residues before the CDR3 end, the germline J gene is used to fill in that end. V and J are TRBV5-4 and TRBJ2-7; TRBD1 matches at 7 bases. CDR3 size: 14 residues. The trim removed 4 bases at V and 3 bases at J, leaving 7 bases unmatched. Germline V CDR1 and CDR2: SGHNT, YYREEE (reference sequence). The covered CDR3 bases are TGTGCCAGCAGCCCGGGACAGCGAGACTACGAG. Protein sequence: CASSPGQRDYE. The full-length CDR3 reads as CASSPGQRDYEQYF.

As regards this clone: The read stops 3 residues short of the end of the CDR3; the missing end is completed from the germline J gene. V gene TRBV10-1 combines with J gene TRBJ1-1; 7 nucleotides align to TRBD1. CDR3 length: 12 residues. The germline V gene has CDR1 WNHNN and CDR2 SYGVQD (reference sequence). The sequenced part of the CDR3 DNA is TGCGCCAGCAGTGAGGGTGGGACAGAC. Protein: CASSEGGTD. The entire CDR3 protein is CASSEGGTDAFF.

In regard to this clone: The read ends 3 residues early relative to the CDR3; the germline J gene fills the gap. The genes are TRBV20-1 and TRBJ1-5; the match to TRBD1 covers 8 bases. Germline V gives CDR1 DFQATT, CDR2 SNEGSKA (reference sequence). The trim removed 1 base at V and 8 bases at J, leaving 7 bases unmatched. The CDR3 contains 14 residues. This CDR3 is CSARAGQGAEPQHF. Incomplete CDR3 DNA: TGCAGTGCTAGAGCCGGGCAGGGGGCAGAGCCC.

A note on this clone: The CDR3 goes on 3 residues after the read ends, and that part is filled in from the germline J gene. The chain recombines TRBV20-1 with TRBJ1-1, with D possibly matching TRBD1 (5 bases). The V end was cut by 3 bases, the J end by 6 bases, with 17 bases between. The CDR3 is made up of 14 amino acids. Germline CDR1 DFQATT, CDR2 SNEGSKA (reference sequence). The CDR3 spells CSASDTPHRPEAFF. Partial CDR3 DNA: TGCAGTGCTAGTGACACCCCGCACAGGCCTGAA.

Points on this clone: At one of its ends the junction is not consistent with the germline gene, which may arise from a read error. The CDR3 extends 3 residues past the end of the read, so its final part is completed from the germline J gene. The V call is TRBV4-2, the J call TRBJ1-6; D not certain. Germline CDR1 and CDR2: LGHNA and YNFKEQ. This CDR3 is built from 16 residues. CDR3 DNA (partial): TGCGCCAGCAGCCAAGCAGGAGGCCCCCGACATTCACCC. This encodes CASSQAGGPRHSP. The CDR3 reads in full as CASSQAGGPRHSPLHF.

A note on this clone: The sequenced fragment ends 3 residues before the CDR3 boundary, so the rest is inferred from the germline J gene. The chain combines TRBV4-1 with TRBJ2-1; 10 positions match TRBD2. Germline CDR1 is MGHRA and CDR2 is YSYEKL. The CDR3 runs 17 residues. J lost 3 bases, V lost 1 base, and 6 bases had no gene match. CDR3 sequence: CASSQGASGGGYNEQFF. The covered CDR3 bases are TGCGCCAGCAGCCAAGGTGCTAGCGGGGGAGGCTACAATGAG.

Regarding this clone: The read terminates 3 residues ahead of where the CDR3 ends, so the germline J gene completes it. This sample also contains other DNA sequences that code for the same CDR3. J is TRBJ2-3 and V is TRBV5-1; D is uncertain. CDR3 length equals 16 residues. Germline V gene data show CDR1 as SGHRS and CDR2 as YFSETQ. Trimming removed 0 bases from V and 4 bases from J, with 15 bases in between. The DNA read from the CDR3 is TGCGCCAGCAGCTTGGCAGAGCGACCTCCTGCAGATACG. Translation: CASSLAERPPADT. The complete CDR3 sequence is CASSLAERPPADTQYF.

Of note for this clone: The CDR3 extends 3 residues past the end of the read, so its final part is completed from the germline J gene. The V call is TRBV6-2 or TRBV6-3, the J call TRBJ2-1; TRBD2 matches 7 bases. The V gene end was trimmed by 6 bases and the J gene end by 5 bases; junction bases not matched to a gene: 13. Germline V gene data show CDR1 as MNHEY and CDR2 as SVGEGT. The CDR3 length is 16 residues. This CDR3 reads CASRGTTNPLNNEQFF. Partial CDR3 DNA: TGTGCCAGCAGAGGGACTACCAACCCCTTAAACAATGAG.

This clone registers medium-sized by frequency. The read ends 3 residues before the CDR3 terminus; that terminus is restored from the germline J gene. This chain connects TRBV9 to TRBJ1-5, with 9 bases identical to TRBD1. The CDR3 loop spans 20 amino acids. V lost 0 bases to trimming and J lost 2 bases; unmatched junction nucleotides: 15. CDR1 is SGDLS, CDR2 YYNGEE, per germline. The chain's CDR3 is CASSVDPDRGPYSGNQPQHF. Incomplete CDR3 DNA: TGTGCCAGCAGCGTAGACCCGGACAGGGGACCCTATAGCGGCAATCAGCCC.

Worth noting for this clone: The read terminates 3 residues ahead of where the CDR3 ends, so the germline J gene completes it. This sequence joins TRBV29-1 and TRBJ1-1; TRBD1 might be the D (5 bases). Germline V gene lookup returns CDR1 SQVTM and CDR2 ANQGSEA. The germline V and J ends were trimmed by 5 bases and 1 base, with 11 bases remaining between them. The CDR3 runs to 13 residues. The CDR3 loop reads CSVHRTSNTEAFF. The covered CDR3 bases are TGCAGCGTTCACAGGACATCGAACACTGAA.

For this clone: The read comes to an end 3 residues before the CDR3 does, leaving the germline J gene to fill in the end. This chain connects TRBV7-6 to TRBJ1-6; TRBD1 agrees at 7 bases. The CDR3 totals 16 residues. After removal of 1 base from V and 9 bases from J, the junction contained 9 bases not matched to a gene. Germline V CDR1 and CDR2: SGHVS, FNYEAQ. Incomplete CDR3 DNA: TGTGCCAGCAGCTTAGGGACCGGGACAGTTGGTTCACCC. It translates to CASSLGTGTVGSP. The whole CDR3 sequence reads CASSLGTGTVGSPLHF.

A remark on this clone: The read is 3 residues too short to cover the CDR3 end, so that end is filled in from the germline J gene. The chain recombines TRBV5-4 with TRBJ2-3, with 9 bases lining up with TRBD2. V dropped 4 bases and J dropped 4; count of bases not matched to a gene: 10. The CDR3 is 16 amino acids. CDR1 SGHNT and CDR2 YYREEE come from the germline V gene (reference sequence). The CDR3 sequence is CASSSWAGGQADTQYF. The DNA read from the CDR3 is TGTGCCAGCAGCAGCTGGGCGGGGGGGCAGGCAGATACG. The whole variable domain, remainder taken from reference TRBV5-4 and TRBJ2-3, is ETGVTQSPTHLIKTRGQQVTLRCSSQSGHNTVSWYQQALGQGPQFIFQYYREEENGRGNFPPRFSGLQFPNYSSELNVNALELDDSALYLCASSSWAGGQADTQYFGPGTRLTVL.

CDR3 DNA (partial): TGTGCCAGCTCGACAGGGGGTCAAGGTGGAAACACC. Translated: CASSTGGQGGNT. The full CDR3 sequence reads CASSTGGQGGNTIYF. The chain couples TRBV18 to TRBJ1-3; 9 bases line up with TRBD1. The read is 3 residues too short to cover the CDR3 end, so that end is filled in from the germline J gene. Germline values: CDR1 KGHSH, CDR2 LQKENI. V lost 6 bases, J lost 3 bases, and 6 bases stayed unmatched. The CDR3 sequence is 15 residues long.

Details on this clone: The CDR3 goes on 3 residues after the read ends, and that part is filled in from the germline J gene. The V call is TRBV10-3, the J call TRBJ1-4; D gene unclear. Germline CDR1 ENHRY, CDR2 SYGVKD. V was clipped by 2 bases and J by 7 bases, with 17 bases between them. The CDR3 spans 16 residues. CDR3 region: CAISEQKHLTGEKLFF. The part of the CDR3 DNA that was read is TGTGCCATCAGTGAGCAAAAGCATCTGACGGGTGAAAAA.

Note on this clone: The read falls 3 residues short of the CDR3 end, and the missing part is taken from the germline J gene. The chain links TRBV19 to TRBJ2-7; TRBD1 matches at 7 bases. V was clipped by 5 bases and J by 5 bases; unmatched bases: 6. CDR3 length equals 13 residues. Germline CDR1 and CDR2: LNHDA and SQIVND (reference sequence). The CDR3 bases that were read are TGTGCCAGTAGTGCAGAGGGGGCGGACGAG. It specifies CASSAEGADE. The entire CDR3 protein reads CASSAEGADEQYF. Full variable domain (rest looked up from reference TRBV19 and TRBJ2-7): DGGITQSPKYLFRKEGQNVTLSCEQNLNHDAMYWYRQDPGQGLRLIYYSQIVNDFQKGDIAEGYSVSREKKESFPLTVTSAQKNPTAFYLCASSAEGADEQYFGPGTRLTVT.

The sequenced part of the CDR3 DNA is TGTGCCAGCAGCCCGGACCCCCCGGGGTACAATGAG. As protein: CASSPDPPGYNE. The full CDR3 protein is CASSPDPPGYNEQFF. This chain connects TRBV5-4 to TRBJ2-1; tentative D call: TRBD2 (5 bases). The read gets to within 3 residues of the CDR3 end, and the germline J gene fills in the rest. Trimming removed 4 bases at V and 4 bases at J, with 15 bases between. CDR1 is SGHNT, CDR2 YYREEE, per germline (reference sequence). The CDR3 consists of 15 residues. Full variable domain (remainder filled in from reference TRBV5-4 and TRBJ2-1): ETGVTQSPTHLIKTRGQQVTLRCSSQSGHNTVSWYQQALGQGPQFIFQYYREEENGRGNFPPRFSGLQFPNYSSELNVNALELDDSALYLCASSPDPPGYNEQFFGPGTRLTVL.

In regard to this clone: Read sequence stops 3 residues before the CDR3 end, and the germline J gene provides the missing end. This chain uses TRBV10-2 with TRBJ2-4, with D tentatively TRBD1 (6 bases). The germline V gene has CDR1 WSHSY and CDR2 SAAADI. V lost 7 bases, J lost 0 bases, and 13 bases lay in between. This CDR3 is built from 15 residues. The chain's CDR3 is CASKAGEGAKNIQYF. Incomplete CDR3 DNA: TGCGCCAGCAAGGCAGGGGAAGGAGCCAAAAACATT.

Comments on this clone: The read comes to an end 3 residues before the CDR3 does, leaving the germline J gene to fill in the end. V is TRBV29-1 and J is TRBJ1-3; D gene ambiguous. Deletions cut 2 bases from V and 2 bases from J, with 7 bases between. CDR1 and CDR2 (germline): SQVTM, ANQGSEA. The CDR3 sequence is 13 residues long. The CDR3 here is CSVEQQAGNTIYF. Partial CDR3 DNA: TGCAGCGTTGAACAGCAGGCTGGAAACACC.

A note on this clone: The read terminates 3 residues ahead of where the CDR3 ends, so the germline J gene completes it. The chain carries TRBV18 and TRBJ1-3; TRBD1 matches at 8 bases. Germline V gene data show CDR1 as KGHSH and CDR2 as LQKENI. The CDR3 sequence is 17 residues long. V was pared by 2 bases and J by 2 bases, with 8 bases of the junction left unmatched. CDR3 sequence: CASSPGQGLTTGNTIYF. The CDR3 bases that were read are TGTGCCAGCTCACCAGGACAGGGCCTCACTACTGGAAACACC.

CDR3 region: CSARDWRGTGELFF. The DNA read from the CDR3 is TGCAGTGCTCGTGACTGGAGGGGGACCGGGGAG. The V and J genes are TRBV20-1 and TRBJ2-2; D possibly matches TRBD1 or TRBD2 (6 bases each). The read comes to an end 3 residues before the CDR3 does, leaving the germline J gene to fill in the end. CDR1 DFQATT and CDR2 SNEGSKA come from the germline V gene (reference sequence). Trimming left V 5 bases short and J 5 bases short, with 15 bases between. This CDR3 has 14 amino acids.

The CDR3 bases that were read are TGTGCCAGTAGTATTATGGGACAGACTAGCAATCAGCCC. It translates to CASSIMGQTSNQP. The full CDR3 sequence reads CASSIMGQTSNQPQHF. The V gene is TRBV19, the J gene TRBJ1-5, with 7 bases lining up with TRBD1. The missing CDR3 end, 3 residues past where the read stops, is filled in from the germline J gene. After removal of 3 bases from V and 0 bases from J, the junction contained 5 bases not matched to a gene. The CDR3 is made up of 16 amino acids. Per the germline V gene, CDR1 is LNHDA and CDR2 is SQIVND (reference sequence). The full variable domain, with the rest looked up from reference TRBV19 and TRBJ1-5, is DGGITQSPKYLFRKEGQNVTLSCEQNLNHDAMYWYRQDPGQGLRLIYYSQIVNDFQKGDIAEGYSVSREKKESFPLTVTSAQKNPTAFYLCASSIMGQTSNQPQHFGDGTRLSIL.

Note on this clone: Read data end 3 residues before the CDR3 end; the end is taken from the germline J gene. The chain employs TRBV20-1 and TRBJ2-3; D not certain. The CDR3 consists of 11 residues. Trimming took off 7 bases at V and 6 bases at J, with 11 bases between the two ends. Germline CDR1 DFQATT, CDR2 SNEGSKA (reference sequence). CDR3 bases read: TGCAGTGTAAGGGCGAGGGATACG. Translating it yields CSVRARDT. The entire CDR3 is CSVRARDTQYF.

Notes on this clone: An end of the junction differs from the germline gene, which may be a read error. The read finishes 3 residues shy of the CDR3 end, and the germline J gene is used to complete it. V is TRBV4-2 and J is TRBJ2-2; 10 bases align to TRBD2. Germline CDR1 LGHNA, CDR2 YNFKEQ. CDR3 length: 17 amino acids. The sequenced CDR3 bases are TGCGCCAGCAGCCAAGACGCTAGCGGGGGGAACACCGGGGAG. Amino acids: CASSQDASGGNTGE. The entire CDR3 reads CASSQDASGGNTGELFF.